This T cell receptor beta chain was recovered during a study of CD8 T cells in Susac syndrome (dated by TCRdb to between 2018 and 2021). Study-level background: Repertoire sequencing was used to test whether CD8+ T cell activation and differentiation in Susac syndrome was antigen driven. The paper as a whole reports these results and caveats: The number of individuals in the TCR sequencing and HLA analysis was acknowledged as relatively small.

RNA was extracted with the RNeasy kit and roughly 0.5 to 1 ug was reverse transcribed using random hexamers. The immunoSEQ multiplex PCR assay, covering 54 Vbeta and 13 Jbeta segments, was used to amplify TCR beta CDR3 regions. Bias from PCR amplification was corrected by using a synthetic template baseline for primer optimization and for computational correction. Per the source publication's procedure: Reads were annotated to V, D and J genes according to IMGT and were analyzed with immunoSEQ Analyzer, with only productive sequences retained. Clonality was computed as one minus Shannon entropy normalized by log2 of the number of productive unique sequences. For each patient and control, public and private clones were evaluated within the 100 most prevalent clones. Clones were defined as Susac-specific if absent from the healthy and MS cohorts, from under 1,200 published viral clones and from other ImmuneACCESS disease sequences. Starting from the raw public reads, TCRdb applied fastp trimming at Q25, assembled clones with MiXCR and retained in-frame beta chains. Each CDR3 protein gets just one entry, which takes the most common genes and DNA from the rows behind it. For this entry, the V and J calls and clone size follow TCRdb and not the study's own pipeline. This sample lists around 200,000 distinct CDR3 sequences; approximately 95% were detected once. Clones ranked in the top ten supply approximately 0.094% of the sample.

From cysteine to phenylalanine, the CDR3 is 12 amino acids long. CDR3 DNA only is kept here, 36 bases in frame from base 1. The trim is 2 bases for V and 4 bases for J, with a gap of 9 bases between the germline ends. Via the germline V gene, CDR1 is SQVTM and CDR2 ANQGSEA. A note on this clonotype: Its antigen is not yet known. No much larger clonotype is one base removed from it; base qualities were not supplied.

High-throughput TCR beta sequencing profiled peripheral blood CD8+ and CD4+ T cells from healthy donors, Susac syndrome patients and multiple sclerosis patients. Healthy donors were included as age- and sex-matched controls. Bulk CD8+ and CD4+ T cells were purified by magnetic negative isolation, while CD8+ TEMRA cells were enriched using FACS. Blood was drawn into EDTA tubes, processed within 24 hours, and PBMCs were isolated by density gradient centrifugation. PBMCs intended for TCR sequencing were cryopreserved in liquid nitrogen and thawed later in a water bath at 37 degrees C. A purity of at least 90% was achieved for sorted or isolated CD4+, CD8+ and CD8+ TEMRA cells.

The specimen sequenced was CD4+ T cells from PBMCs. The sequence came from a human donor in good health. The chain was built from TRBV29-1 and TRBJ2-7, with the D gene call left open. The CDR3 here reads CSVEYPEYEQYF. DNA sequence: TGCAGCGTTGAATATCCAGAGTACGAGCAGTACTTC.